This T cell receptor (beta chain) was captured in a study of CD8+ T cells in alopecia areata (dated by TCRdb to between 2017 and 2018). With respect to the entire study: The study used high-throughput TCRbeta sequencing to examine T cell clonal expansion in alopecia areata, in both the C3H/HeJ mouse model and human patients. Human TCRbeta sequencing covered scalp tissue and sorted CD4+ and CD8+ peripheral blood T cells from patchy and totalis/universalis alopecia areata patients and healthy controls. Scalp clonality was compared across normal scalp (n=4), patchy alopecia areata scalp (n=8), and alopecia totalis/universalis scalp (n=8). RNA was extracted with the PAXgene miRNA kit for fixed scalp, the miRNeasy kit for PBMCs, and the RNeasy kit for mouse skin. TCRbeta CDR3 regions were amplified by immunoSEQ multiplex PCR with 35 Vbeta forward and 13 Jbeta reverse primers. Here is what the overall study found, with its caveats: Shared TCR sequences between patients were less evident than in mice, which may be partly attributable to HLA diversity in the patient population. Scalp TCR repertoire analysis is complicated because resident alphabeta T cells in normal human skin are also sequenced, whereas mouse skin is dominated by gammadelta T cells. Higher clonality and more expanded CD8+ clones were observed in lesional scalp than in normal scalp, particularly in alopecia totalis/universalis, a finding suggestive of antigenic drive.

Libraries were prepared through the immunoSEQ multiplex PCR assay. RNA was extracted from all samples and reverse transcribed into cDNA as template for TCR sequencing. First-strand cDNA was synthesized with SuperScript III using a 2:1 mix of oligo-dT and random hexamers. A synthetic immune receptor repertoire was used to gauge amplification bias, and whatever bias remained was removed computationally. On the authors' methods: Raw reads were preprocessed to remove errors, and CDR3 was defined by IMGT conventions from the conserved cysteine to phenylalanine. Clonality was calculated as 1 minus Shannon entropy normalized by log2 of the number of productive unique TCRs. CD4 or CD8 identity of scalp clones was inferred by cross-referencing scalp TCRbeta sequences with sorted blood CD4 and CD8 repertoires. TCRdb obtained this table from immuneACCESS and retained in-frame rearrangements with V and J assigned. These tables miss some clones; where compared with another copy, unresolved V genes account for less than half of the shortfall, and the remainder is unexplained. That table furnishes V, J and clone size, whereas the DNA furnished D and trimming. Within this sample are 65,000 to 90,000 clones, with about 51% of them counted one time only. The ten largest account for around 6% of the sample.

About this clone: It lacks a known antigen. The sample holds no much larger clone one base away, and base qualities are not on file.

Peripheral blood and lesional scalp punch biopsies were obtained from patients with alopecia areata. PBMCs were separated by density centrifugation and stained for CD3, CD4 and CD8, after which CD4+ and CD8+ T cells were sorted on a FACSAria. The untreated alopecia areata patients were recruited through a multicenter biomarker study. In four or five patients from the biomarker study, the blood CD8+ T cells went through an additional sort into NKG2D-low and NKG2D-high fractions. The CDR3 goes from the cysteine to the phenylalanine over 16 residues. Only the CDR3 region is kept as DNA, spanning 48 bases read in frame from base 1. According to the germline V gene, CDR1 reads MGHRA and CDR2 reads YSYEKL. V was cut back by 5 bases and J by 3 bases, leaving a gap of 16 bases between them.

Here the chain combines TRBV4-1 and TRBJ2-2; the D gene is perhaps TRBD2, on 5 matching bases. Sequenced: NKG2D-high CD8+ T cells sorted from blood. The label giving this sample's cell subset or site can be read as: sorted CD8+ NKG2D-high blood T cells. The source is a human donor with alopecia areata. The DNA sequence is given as TGCGCCAGCAGCGCCATAATGCAGGAGGACACCGGGGAGCTGTTTTTT. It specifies CASSAIMQEDTGELFF.